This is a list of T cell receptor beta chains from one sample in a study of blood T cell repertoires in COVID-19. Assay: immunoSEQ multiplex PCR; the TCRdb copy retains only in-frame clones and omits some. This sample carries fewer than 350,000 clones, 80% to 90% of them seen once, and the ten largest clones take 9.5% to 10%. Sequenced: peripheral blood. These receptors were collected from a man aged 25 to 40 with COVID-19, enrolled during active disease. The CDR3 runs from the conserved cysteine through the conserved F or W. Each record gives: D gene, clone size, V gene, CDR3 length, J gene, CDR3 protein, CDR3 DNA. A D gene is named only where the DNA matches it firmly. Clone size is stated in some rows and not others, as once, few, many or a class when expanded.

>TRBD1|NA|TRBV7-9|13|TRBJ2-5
CASSPGQRETQYF
TGTGCCAGCAGCCCGGGACAGCGGGAGACCCAGTACTTC
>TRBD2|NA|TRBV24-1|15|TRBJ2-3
CATSATSANRDTQYF
TGTGCCACCAGTGCAACTAGCGCCAACCGAGATACGCAGTATTTT
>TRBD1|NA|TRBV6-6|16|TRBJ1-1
CASNLQTGARHTEAFF
TGTGCCAGCAACTTACAGACAGGGGCCCGACACACTGAAGCTTTCTTT
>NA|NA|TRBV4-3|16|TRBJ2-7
CASSQSVAVSSYEQYF
TGCGCCAGCAGCCAATCTGTAGCGGTGAGCTCCTACGAGCAGTACTTC
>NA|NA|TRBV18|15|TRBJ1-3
CASSLHAGTGNTIYF
TGTGCCAGCTCCCTCCATGCGGGGACCGGAAACACCATATATTTT
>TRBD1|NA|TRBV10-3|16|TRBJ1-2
CAISESPRGQVYGYTF
TGTGCCATCAGTGAGTCGCCAAGGGGGCAGGTCTATGGCTACACCTTC
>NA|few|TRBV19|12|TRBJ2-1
CASSFHPTEQFF
TGTGCCAGTAGTTTCCACCCAACAGAGCAGTTCTTC
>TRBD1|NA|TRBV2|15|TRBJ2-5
CASSRTGVPQETQYF
TGTGCCAGCTCGAGGACAGGGGTTCCCCAAGAGACCCAGTACTTC
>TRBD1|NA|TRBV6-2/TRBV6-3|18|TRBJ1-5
CASSYPTGAIMSNQPQHF
TGTGCCAGCAGTTACCCTACAGGGGCAATAATGAGCAATCAGCCCCAGCATTTT
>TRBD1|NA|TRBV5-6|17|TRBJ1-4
CASSSRQGGSTNEKLFF
TGTGCCAGCAGCTCCCGACAGGGAGGTTCAACTAATGAAAAACTGTTTTTT
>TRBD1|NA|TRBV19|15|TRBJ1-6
CASSQQGDNNSPLHF
TGTGCCAGTTCCCAACAGGGGGATAATAATTCACCCCTCCACTTT
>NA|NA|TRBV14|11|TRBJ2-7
CASSQRTEQYF
TGTGCCAGCAGCCAGAGGACAGAGCAGTACTTC
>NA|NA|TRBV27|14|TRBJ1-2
CASSFNPRDYGYTF
TGTGCCAGCAGTTTTAACCCTAGAGACTATGGCTACACCTTC
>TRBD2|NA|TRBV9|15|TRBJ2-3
CASSPMRLATDTQYF
TGTGCCAGCAGTCCGATGAGACTAGCCACAGATACGCAGTATTTT
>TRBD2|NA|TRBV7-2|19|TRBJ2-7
CASSFPAWPSGRAIYEQYF
TGTGCCAGCAGCTTCCCGGCATGGCCTAGCGGGAGGGCCATCTACGAGCAGTACTTC
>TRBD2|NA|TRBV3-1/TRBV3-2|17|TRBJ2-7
CASSLAILAGGPREQYF
TGTGCCAGCAGCCTCGCAATACTAGCGGGAGGGCCGCGGGAGCAGTACTTC
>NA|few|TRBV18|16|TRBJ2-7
CASSFSGRATYDLQYF
TGTGCCAGCTCGTTTAGCGGCCGTGCCACCTACGATTTGCAGTACTTC
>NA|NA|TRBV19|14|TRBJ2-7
CASSRRGVDYEQYF
TGTGCCAGTAGTAGAAGAGGCGTCGACTACGAGCAGTACTTC
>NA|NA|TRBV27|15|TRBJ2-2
CASSLSVLASGELFF
TGTGCCAGCAGTTTATCGGTACTAGCCTCCGGGGAGTTGTTTTTT
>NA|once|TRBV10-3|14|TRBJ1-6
CAISATGGNSPLHF
TGTGCCATCAGTGCGACAGGAGGCAATTCACCCCTCCACTTT
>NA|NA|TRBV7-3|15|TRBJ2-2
CASSPGAWNTGELFF
TGTGCCAGCAGCCCAGGGGCTTGGAACACCGGGGAGCTGTTTTTT
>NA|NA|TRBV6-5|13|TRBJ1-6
CASSYFGNSPLHF
TGTGCCAGCAGTTACTTCGGTAATTCACCCCTCCACTTT
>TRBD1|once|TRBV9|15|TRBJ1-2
CASSSTGGRLDGYTF
TGTGCCAGCAGTTCCACAGGGGGCCGACTGGACGGCTACACCTTC
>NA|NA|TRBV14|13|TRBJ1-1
CASSQVGGVGAFF
TGTGCCAGCAGCCAAGTTGGGGGGGTTGGAGCTTTCTTT
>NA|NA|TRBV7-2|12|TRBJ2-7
CASSLQASKPYF
TGTGCCAGCAGCTTACAAGCGTCCAAGCCTTACTTC
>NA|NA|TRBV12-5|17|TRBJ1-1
CASGLVGGIGMNTEAFF
TGTGCTAGTGGTTTGGTGGGGGGAATTGGTATGAACACTGAAGCTTTCTTT
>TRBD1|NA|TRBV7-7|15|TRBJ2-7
CASSLRQGRTYEQYF
TGTGCCAGCAGCCTACGACAGGGGAGAACCTACGAGCAGTACTTC
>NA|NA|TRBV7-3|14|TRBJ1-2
CASSLRPTNYGYTF
TGTGCCAGCAGCTTAAGGCCCACTAACTATGGCTACACCTTC
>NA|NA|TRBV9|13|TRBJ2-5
CASSRVITETQYF
TGTGCCAGCAGCCGCGTAATCACAGAGACCCAGTACTTC
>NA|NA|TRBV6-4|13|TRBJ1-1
CASSVTENTEAFF
TGTGCCAGCAGTGTGACAGAGAACACTGAAGCTTTCTTT
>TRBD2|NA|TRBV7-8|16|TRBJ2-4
CASSRREELSKNIQYF
TGTGCCAGCAGCCGACGGGAGGAACTTTCCAAAAACATTCAGTACTTC
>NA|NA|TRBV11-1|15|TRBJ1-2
CASSLTADNFYGYTF
TGTGCCAGCAGCTTAACGGCCGACAATTTCTATGGCTACACCTTC
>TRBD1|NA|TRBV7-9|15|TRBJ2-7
CASSLLGGQGNEQYF
TGTGCCAGCAGCTTACTTGGGGGACAGGGGAACGAGCAGTACTTC
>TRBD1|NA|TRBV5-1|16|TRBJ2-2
CASELGQGAITGELFF
TGCGCCAGCGAACTTGGACAGGGGGCTATCACCGGGGAGCTGTTTTTT
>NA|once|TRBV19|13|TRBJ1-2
CASSTGTPGGYTF
TGTGCCAGTAGTACGGGGACACCGGGTGGCTACACCTTC
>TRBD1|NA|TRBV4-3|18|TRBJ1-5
CASSQGTAPLWGNQPQHF
TGCGCCAGCAGCCAGGGGACAGCCCCCCTGTGGGGCAATCAGCCCCAGCATTTT
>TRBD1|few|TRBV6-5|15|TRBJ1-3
CASSKDRSSGNTIYF
TGTGCCAGCAGTAAGGACAGGAGCTCTGGAAACACCATATATTTT
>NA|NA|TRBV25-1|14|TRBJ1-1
CASSAQGRNTEAFF
TGTGCCAGCAGTGCACAGGGAAGGAACACTGAAGCTTTCTTT
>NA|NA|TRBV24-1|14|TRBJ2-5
CATSPGGPWETQYF
TGTGCCACCAGTCCAGGGGGGCCATGGGAGACCCAGTACTTC
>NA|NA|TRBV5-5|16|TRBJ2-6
CASSPGALSGANVLTF
TGTGCCAGCTCCCCTGGGGCCCTCTCTGGGGCCAACGTCCTGACTTTC
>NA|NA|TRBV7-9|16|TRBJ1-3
CASSLGLRGAGNTIYF
TGTGCCAGCAGCTTAGGTCTTCGGGGGGCTGGAAACACCATATATTTT
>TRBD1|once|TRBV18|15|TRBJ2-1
CASSHRDRGTDEQFF
TGTGCCAGCTCACACCGGGACAGGGGTACGGATGAGCAGTTCTTC
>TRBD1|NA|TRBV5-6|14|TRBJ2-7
CASSWRQGGHEQYF
TGTGCCAGCAGCTGGAGACAGGGTGGACACGAGCAGTACTTC